This T cell receptor beta chain was captured by sequencing in a study of blood T cell repertoires in COVID-19. As for the study in general: The United States, Italy and Spain provided the acute and convalescent COVID-19 samples. PBMCs, B-cell-depleted T cells, or T cells were the source of the cDNA or gDNA that made up the material.

J lost 1 base, V lost 6 bases, and 4 bases had no gene match. This CDR3 is 14 amino acids long. CDR1 is MNHEY, CDR2 SVGAGI, per germline. As originally analysed: Amplifying reference gene primers gave estimates of nucleated cell counts. Using immunoSEQ multiplex PCR, the repertoire was profiled, and TCRdb retains in-frame clones only, with some absent. V, J and clone size are taken as reported in that table, and D and trimming were inferred from the DNA itself. The table lists 150,000 to 200,000 clones, approximately 85% of them singletons. The clonotype originates from a woman aged 60-70 years with acute or convalescent COVID-19. The sequencing input was peripheral blood. V is TRBV6-5 and J is TRBJ1-1; 8 bases fit TRBD1. In DNA, the CDR3 is TGTGCCAGCAGATCCGGGACAGGGAACACTGAAGCTTTCTTT. Its translation is CASRSGTGNTEAFF.